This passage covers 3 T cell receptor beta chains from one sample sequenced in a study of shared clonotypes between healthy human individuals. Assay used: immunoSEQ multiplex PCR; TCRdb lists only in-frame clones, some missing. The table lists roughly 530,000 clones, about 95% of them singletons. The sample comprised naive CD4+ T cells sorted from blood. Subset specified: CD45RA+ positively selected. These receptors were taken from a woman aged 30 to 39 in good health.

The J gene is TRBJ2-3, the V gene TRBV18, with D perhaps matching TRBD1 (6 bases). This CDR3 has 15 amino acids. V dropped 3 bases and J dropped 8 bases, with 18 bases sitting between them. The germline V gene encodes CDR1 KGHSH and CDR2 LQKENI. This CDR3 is CASSPTDTGHGTQYF. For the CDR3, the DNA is TGTGCCAGCTCACCCACCGATACAGGGCACGGTACGCAGTATTTT.

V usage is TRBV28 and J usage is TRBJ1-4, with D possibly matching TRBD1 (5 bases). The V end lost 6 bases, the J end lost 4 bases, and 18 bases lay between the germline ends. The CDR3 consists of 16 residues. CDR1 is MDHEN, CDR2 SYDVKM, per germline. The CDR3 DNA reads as TGTGCCAGCAGCCCCAGGGATAGGCTGAGTAATGAAAAACTGTTTTTT. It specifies CASSPRDRLSNEKLFF.

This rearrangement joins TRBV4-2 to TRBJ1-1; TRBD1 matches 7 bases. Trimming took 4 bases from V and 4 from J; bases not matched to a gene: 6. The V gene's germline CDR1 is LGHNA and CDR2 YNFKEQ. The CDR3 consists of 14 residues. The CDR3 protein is CASSRETGLTEAFF. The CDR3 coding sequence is TGTGCCAGCAGCCGAGAGACAGGGCTCACTGAAGCTTTCTTT.